Each of the 5 T cell receptor beta chains below was sequenced from the same sample in a study of blood T cell repertoires in COVID-19 (TCRdb year 2020). The library was produced with the immunoSEQ multiplex PCR assay. The source is immuneACCESS, and TCRdb retained only in-frame sequences with V and J called. Part of the clones is not carried over; for the studies checked, unresolved V genes explain less than half of this, and the remainder is unexplained. Here the sample has some 210,000 clones; 82% occur a single time. Approximately 12% of the sample belongs to the ten largest clones. The sample consisted of peripheral blood. The origin of the receptors is a woman aged 40 to 50 with acute or convalescent COVID-19.

The chain links TRBV5-6 to TRBJ1-2; D is possibly TRBD1 (5 bases). Per germline, CDR1 SGHDT and CDR2 YYEEEE. V lost 7 bases and J lost 8, with 27 bases in between. CDR3 length: 16 residues. The DNA for the CDR3 is TGTGCCAGCGACCGGACACCCCCCTTGATACATGGAGGCTACACCTTC. Translation gives CASDRTPPLIHGGYTF.

The V gene is TRBV29-1, the J gene TRBJ1-2; D uncertain. Germline CDR1 reads SQVTM; CDR2 reads ANQGSEA. V was shortened by 2 bases and J by 8 bases, with 15 bases between the two germline ends. The CDR3 totals 13 residues. CDR3 residues: CSVESIEGAGYTF. The CDR3 nucleotides are TGCAGCGTTGAATCCATTGAGGGCGCCGGCTACACCTTC.

This sequence joins TRBV19 and TRBJ2-7; TRBD2 is a possible D gene (6 bases). CDR3 size: 13 residues. The ends were cut back, 4 bases at V and 5 bases at J, with 12 bases in the middle. Germline CDR1 is LNHDA and CDR2 is SQIVND (reference sequence). The CDR3 DNA sequence: TGTGCCAGTAGTAGAGGAGGGGTCCACGAGCAGTACTTC. Protein: CASSRGGVHEQYF.

Only one count was recorded for this clone. CDR3 bases: TGTGCCAGCAGTTACTCCCGGGACAGCCACCCTCGCGAGCAGTACTTC. The encoded protein is CASSYSRDSHPREQYF. The J gene is TRBJ2-7, the V gene TRBV6-2 or TRBV6-3; 7 bases fit TRBD1. The CDR3 totals 16 residues. The germline V gene has CDR1 MNHEY and CDR2 SVGEGT. Trimming at V came to 0 bases and at J to 6 bases, leaving 11 bases not matched to a gene.

V and J are TRBV11-1 and TRBJ2-5; 7 nucleotides line up with TRBD1. Per germline, CDR1 SGHAT and CDR2 FQDESV (reference sequence). With V trimmed by 4 bases and J by 6 bases, 8 bases remained unmatched. This CDR3 has 14 residues. The CDR3 nucleotides read TGTGCCAGCAGCTACACAGGGGACGGACAGACCCAGTACTTC. The encoded protein is CASSYTGDGQTQYF.